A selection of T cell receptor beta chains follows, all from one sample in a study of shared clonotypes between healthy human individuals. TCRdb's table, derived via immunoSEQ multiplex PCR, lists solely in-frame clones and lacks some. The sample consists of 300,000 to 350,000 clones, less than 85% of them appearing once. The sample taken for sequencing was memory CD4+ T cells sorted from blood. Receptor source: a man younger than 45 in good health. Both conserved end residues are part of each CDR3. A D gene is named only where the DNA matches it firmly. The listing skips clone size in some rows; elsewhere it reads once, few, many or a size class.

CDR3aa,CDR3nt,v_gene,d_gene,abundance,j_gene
CASSIRSYEQYF,TGTGCCAGCAGCATACGCTCCTACGAGCAGTACTTC,TRBV21-1,-,many,TRBJ2-7
CASSLEMGRGEQFF,TGTGCCAGCAGCCTAGAGATGGGGCGTGGGGAGCAGTTCTTC,TRBV7-2,-,-,TRBJ2-1
CASSLPGNYGYTF,TGTGCCAGCAGCTTACCCGGGAATTATGGCTACACCTTC,TRBV7-2,-,-,TRBJ1-2
CASSPPVGQASSYNEQFF,TGTGCCAGCAGTCCCCCCGTAGGACAGGCGAGCTCCTACAATGAGCAGTTCTTC,TRBV28,TRBD1,-,TRBJ2-1
CASGDGLNTEAFF,TGTGCCAGCGGAGATGGCCTGAACACTGAAGCTTTCTTT,TRBV7-7,-,-,TRBJ1-1
CASSLTSGSREQFF,TGCGCCAGCAGCTTAACTAGCGGGAGTCGTGAGCAGTTCTTC,TRBV5-1,TRBD2,-,TRBJ2-1
CASSLAVAISGELFF,TGCGCCAGCAGCTTGGCCGTCGCTATCTCCGGGGAGCTGTTTTTT,TRBV5-1,-,few,TRBJ2-2
CASSEGGLAGFQETQYF,TGTGCCAGCAGCGAGGGAGGACTAGCGGGATTTCAAGAGACCCAGTACTTC,TRBV9,TRBD2,-,TRBJ2-5
CASSLVGGGDEKLFF,TGCGCCAGCAGCTTGGTTGGAGGGGGCGATGAAAAACTGTTTTTT,TRBV5-1,TRBD1,few,TRBJ1-4
CASSPPSGRGTGELFF,TGTGCCAGCAGCCCACCAAGCGGAAGGGGCACCGGGGAGCTGTTTTTT,TRBV7-9,-,-,TRBJ2-2
CASSVGGGASYNEQFF,TGTGCCAGCAGCGTAGGTGGTGGGGCATCCTACAATGAGCAGTTCTTC,TRBV9,-,-,TRBJ2-1